This TCR beta chain appears in the sequencing data of a study of blood T cell repertoires in COVID-19. Overall study: Material from acute and convalescent COVID-19 was sourced from the United States, Italy and Spain.

The CDR3 runs 13 residues. Germline CDR1 and CDR2: MNHEY and SMNVEV (reference sequence). Trimming shortened V by 2 bases and J by 3 bases, and 7 bases separated the two germline ends. This table comes from immunoSEQ multiplex PCR, and its TCRdb copy is limited to in-frame clones, with some not included. The sample includes about 220,000 clones, more than 70% of them seen just once. The source material was peripheral blood. The TCR was taken from a human donor in a cohort sampled during active COVID-19. The chain is built from TRBV27 and TRBJ1-2; D is unclear. The DNA of the CDR3 is TGTGCCAGCAGTTTAACCAGTCACTATGGCTACACCTTC. As protein: CASSLTSHYGYTF.